Listed below are T cell receptor beta chains from one sample, sequenced in a study of blood T cell repertoires in COVID-19. The data were produced by immunoSEQ multiplex PCR, yet TCRdb's version contains in-frame clones alone and is incomplete. The sample lists fewer than 350,000 clones, over 75% occurring once. Sequenced sample: PBMCs or T cells enriched from blood (not recorded which). The receptors were gathered from a woman in her twenties or thirties who had recovered from COVID-19. CDR3s include the opening cysteine and the closing phenylalanine or tryptophan. The D gene is left open where the match is weak. Size tells how often a clone was seen (once, few, many) or the class of an expanded clone, and some rows leave it out.

size	V	length	J	D	DNA	CDR3
NA	TRBV27	15	TRBJ1-1	NA	TGTGCCAGCATCCCCAGCGGGTGGGGGGACACTGAAGCTTTCTTT	CASIPSGWGDTEAFF
NA	TRBV5-1	13	TRBJ1-4	NA	TGCGCCAGCAGCTTGGGGCTGAATGAAAAACTGTTTTTT	CASSLGLNEKLFF
NA	TRBV12-3/TRBV12-4	12	TRBJ2-3	NA	TGTGCCAGCAGTTTAGGAGCGGATACGCAGTATTTT	CASSLGADTQYF
NA	TRBV5-4	15	TRBJ2-5	TRBD2	TGTGCCAGCAGCCCTACTAGCGGGGGAGGAGAGACCCAGTACTTC	CASSPTSGGGETQYF
NA	TRBV28	15	TRBJ2-1	TRBD1	TGTGCCAGCAGATACCGACAGGGGGCGTGGAATGAGCAGTTCTTC	CASRYRQGAWNEQFF
NA	TRBV28	12	TRBJ2-7	NA	TGTGCCAGCAGTCAACGACAGGTGAAGCAGTACTTC	CASSQRQVKQYF
NA	TRBV20-1	15	TRBJ2-5	NA	TGCAGTGCTAGTAGTCTGGCGGTATCTCAAGAGACCCAGTACTTC	CSASSLAVSQETQYF
once	TRBV24-1	14	TRBJ2-3	NA	TGTGCCACCAGTGAGCTAGAATTCGGAGATACGCAGTATTTT	CATSELEFGDTQYF
NA	TRBV7-9	13	TRBJ1-1	TRBD1	TGTGCCAGCAGCCCAGGGGGCAGCACTGAAGCTTTCTTT	CASSPGGSTEAFF
NA	TRBV5-1	17	TRBJ2-7	NA	TGCGCCAGCAGCTTGGGAGGGTCCGGTTCCTCTCACTACGAGCAGTACTTC	CASSLGGSGSSHYEQYF
few	TRBV20-1	14	TRBJ2-7	TRBD1	TGCAGTGCTAGTCGGCCAGGGGGCGGAGGCGAGCAGTACTTC	CSASRPGGGGEQYF
NA	TRBV7-2	17	TRBJ2-2	NA	TGTGCCAGCAGCTGGCCCAAGCTAGGGGCGAACACCGGGGAGCTGTTTTTT	CASSWPKLGANTGELFF
NA	TRBV5-1	17	TRBJ1-3	NA	TGCGCCAGCAGCTTGTCGGGGGGCTCCATCTCTGGAAACACCATATATTTT	CASSLSGGSISGNTIYF
NA	TRBV27	13	TRBJ2-1	NA	TGTGCCAGCGGCCGTACCTCCTACAATGAGCAGTTCTTC	CASGRTSYNEQFF
NA	TRBV6-5	15	TRBJ2-7	TRBD2	TGTGCCAGCCAGGGAGGCCTAGCGGTCTCCTACGAGCAGTACTTC	CASQGGLAVSYEQYF
NA	TRBV4-1	15	TRBJ1-2	NA	TGCGCCAGCAGCCAGAGGACTTTAACTAACTATGGCTACACCTTC	CASSQRTLTNYGYTF
NA	TRBV29-1	11	TRBJ1-2	NA	TGCAGCGTTGGGGGAGGCTATGGCTACACCTTC	CSVGGGYGYTF
NA	TRBV5-5	14	TRBJ1-2	NA	TGTGCCAGCAGCCATCCCGGGACTTTGGGTGGCTACACCTTC	CASSHPGTLGGYTF
once	TRBV5-1	13	TRBJ2-7	NA	TGCGCCAGCAGCTTGGGCGCATCCTACGAGCAGTACTTC	CASSLGASYEQYF
NA	TRBV6-5	12	TRBJ1-2	NA	TGTGCCAGCAGTTTAATGGGGGGTTTCTACACCTTC	CASSLMGGFYTF
NA	TRBV7-3	15	TRBJ2-1	NA	TGTGCCAGCAGCTTAACGCCGAGTAGCTACAATGAGCAGTTCTTC	CASSLTPSSYNEQFF
NA	TRBV4-3	16	TRBJ1-2	NA	TGCGCCAGCAGCCAAGAATTACCGACACCGGTTTATGGCTACACCTTC	CASSQELPTPVYGYTF
NA	TRBV27	12	TRBJ1-2	NA	TGTGCCAGCAGGGAGAGGGACTATGGCTACACCTTC	CASRERDYGYTF
NA	TRBV27	16	TRBJ2-1	NA	TGTGCCAGCAGTTCGGGGCGGGGAAGCTCCTACAATGAGCAGTTCTTC	CASSSGRGSSYNEQFF
NA	TRBV28	13	TRBJ1-1	NA	TGTGCCAGCAGTATCGGCAGGAAGGCTGAAGCTTTCTTT	CASSIGRKAEAFF
NA	TRBV7-7	15	TRBJ1-1	NA	TGTGCTAGCAGCACCGGACAGACCATCAACACTGAAGCTTTCTTT	CASSTGQTINTEAFF
few	TRBV5-5	12	TRBJ1-5	NA	TGTGCCAGCAGCTTGGAGGGGGTGCCCCAGCATTTT	CASSLEGVPQHF
NA	TRBV19	15	TRBJ1-5	TRBD1	TGTGCCAGTAGTAATATGGGACAGGGTATGGAGCCCCAGCATTTT	CASSNMGQGMEPQHF
NA	TRBV27	10	TRBJ1-2	TRBD1	TGTGCCAACCGGACAGGGGACGCCACCTTC	CANRTGDATF
NA	TRBV28	16	TRBJ2-2	TRBD1	TGTGCCAGCAGTTTAAGGTGGACAGGGCGAGGCGGGGAGCTGTTTTTT	CASSLRWTGRGGELFF
once	TRBV28	17	TRBJ2-5	NA	TGTGCCAGCACAACTGGGCAGAGCGAGAGACTACAAGAGACCCAGTACTTC	CASTTGQSERLQETQYF
NA	TRBV21-1	16	TRBJ1-3	NA	TGTGCCAGCAGCAAAAAGGCCCCTACAGGGGGAAACACCATATATTTT	CASSKKAPTGGNTIYF
NA	TRBV7-3	17	TRBJ1-6	TRBD1	TGTGCCAGCAGCTTACAACCCGCCGGACAGGGGGCATCACCCCTCCACTTT	CASSLQPAGQGASPLHF
NA	TRBV27	17	TRBJ2-5	NA	TGTGCCAGCAGTTTTTCCGCGGACGACGCGGGATCAGAGACCCAGTACTTC	CASSFSADDAGSETQYF
few	TRBV27	15	TRBJ1-1	NA	TGTGCCAGCAGTTTAAAATCGGGATTGTACACTGAAGCTTTCTTT	CASSLKSGLYTEAFF
NA	TRBV7-9	14	TRBJ1-2	NA	TGTGCCAGCAGCGCCGGGGGGGGCGCCTATGGCTACACCTTC	CASSAGGGAYGYTF
NA	TRBV5-6	16	TRBJ1-2	NA	TGTGCCAGCAGCTTGTACGGGGACTCCCCTAACTATGGCTACACCTTC	CASSLYGDSPNYGYTF
NA	TRBV4-1	12	TRBJ1-4	NA	TGCGCCAGCAGCCGCGCTTATGAAAAACTGTTTTTT	CASSRAYEKLFF
few	TRBV18	15	TRBJ1-6	NA	TGTGCCAGCTCACCAGGGGGGACCCATAATTCACCCCTCCACTTT	CASSPGGTHNSPLHF
NA	TRBV14	15	TRBJ2-3	TRBD2	TGTGCCAGCAGGCGGACTAGCGGATACACAGATACGCAGTATTTT	CASRRTSGYTDTQYF
few	TRBV2	16	TRBJ1-6	NA	TGTGCCAGCAGTACCTTAGGGGTTCAAGATAATTCACCCCTCCACTTT	CASSTLGVQDNSPLHF
NA	TRBV28	15	TRBJ1-1	TRBD1	TGTGCCAGCAGCACAGGGGTCTGGGTGAACACTGAAGCTTTCTTT	CASSTGVWVNTEAFF
NA	TRBV28	15	TRBJ2-3	NA	TGTGCCAGCAGTTCATCAGGGGCCGCGACAGATACGCAGTATTTT	CASSSSGAATDTQYF
once	TRBV5-1	16	TRBJ2-1	TRBD2	TGCGCCAGCAGCTTGGAGGCCCTGGGACTAGTCAACGAGCAGTTCTTC	CASSLEALGLVNEQFF
NA	TRBV5-1	15	TRBJ2-7	NA	TGCGCCAGCAGCTCCTCTGTGGACAGTACCTACGAGCAGTACTTC	CASSSSVDSTYEQYF
NA	TRBV6-5	13	TRBJ1-2	NA	TGTGCCAGCAGTTACTCCCAGGGCTATGGCTACACCTTC	CASSYSQGYGYTF
NA	TRBV10-1	14	TRBJ2-7	NA	TGCGCCAGCAGTTCCACTTTACAGGCCGACGAGCAGTACTTC	CASSSTLQADEQYF
NA	TRBV28	11	TRBJ2-3	TRBD2	TGTGCCAGCACGGGAGGAGATACGCAGTATTTT	CASTGGDTQYF
few	TRBV18	12	TRBJ2-7	NA	TGTGCCAGCTCACCTCCTACCTACGAGCAGTACTTC	CASSPPTYEQYF